This is a list of T cell receptor beta chains from one sample in a study of T cells in Graves' hyperthyroidism and ophthalmopathy. TCRdb analysed the multiplex PCR reads with MiXCR anew, one entry per CDR3 protein. The sample carries 600,000 to 750,000 distinct CDR3 sequences, 17% recorded once. Sequences were obtained from blood. These receptors all come from a man aged 45-65 years with Graves' hyperthyroidism. Both conserved end residues are part of each CDR3. Each record gives: clone size, J gene, CDR3 length, D gene, V gene, CDR3 DNA, CDR3 protein. D genes are given only for firm matches. Size is stated for part of the rows, as once, few or many counts, or as a class when the clone is expanded.

>many|TRBJ2-6|14|-|TRBV27
TGTGCCAGCAGCGAGGCCTCTGGGGCCAACGTCCTGACTTTC
CASSEASGANVLTF
>many|TRBJ1-2|17|-|TRBV10-3
TGTGCCATCAGTGAGTCTACGCCGGAGACAGTAAATAATGGCTACACCTTC
CAISESTPETVNNGYTF
>many|TRBJ1-1|15|-|TRBV16
TGTGCCAGCATGGGGGTTTCGGGCGAAAACACTGAAGCTTTCTTT
CASMGVSGENTEAFF
>-|TRBJ1-2|15|TRBD1|TRBV5-5
TGTGCCAGCAGCTCCGGGGGGACAGGGGGCCGCGGCTACACCTTC
CASSSGGTGGRGYTF
>-|TRBJ2-7|17|-|TRBV7-9
TGTGCCAGCAGCTTAAGCCTCCTCAGGGACACATCCTACGAGCAGTACTTC
CASSLSLLRDTSYEQYF
>few|TRBJ2-7|14|-|TRBV7-2
TGTGCCAGCAGCTTAGAAGCTTTCGCCTACGAGCAGTACTTC
CASSLEAFAYEQYF
>few|TRBJ2-7|16|-|TRBV13
TGTGCCAGCAGCTTAGGCCTGCCAGAGGTTGACTACGAGCAGTACTTC
CASSLGLPEVDYEQYF
>-|TRBJ2-1|17|-|TRBV7-2
TGTGCCAGCAGCTTAGGGGGGACAGGACTAGCGAGCTATGAGCAGTTCTTC
CASSLGGTGLASYEQFF
>many|TRBJ2-2|13|-|TRBV6-1
TGTGCCAGCAGGCCAGGGAACACCGGGGAGCTGTTTTTT
CASRPGNTGELFF
>many|TRBJ2-1|16|-|TRBV7-2
TGTGCCAGCAGCTTAAACGAAGGACGGACCTACAATGAGCAGTTCTTC
CASSLNEGRTYNEQFF
>many|TRBJ2-5|16|TRBD2|TRBV10-1
TGCGCCAGCAGTGAAAAGCGGGAGCCGTACCAAGAGACCCAGTACTTC
CASSEKREPYQETQYF
>many|TRBJ1-4|14|TRBD1|TRBV4-3
TGCGCCAGCAGCCCCCGGGACAGCGGTGAAAAACTGTTTTTT
CASSPRDSGEKLFF
>few|TRBJ2-2|12|-|TRBV10-2
TGCGCCAGCAGTGAGTCGCTCGGGGAGCTGTTTTTT
CASSESLGELFF
>few|TRBJ1-1|14|-|TRBV19
TGTGCCAGTAGTACATTAGGACTGCACACTGAAGCTTTCTTT
CASSTLGLHTEAFF
>many|TRBJ2-1|15|-|TRBV10-3
TGTGCCATCAGTGATCCCCCCCAGGGTTCGAATGAGCAGTTCTTC
CAISDPPQGSNEQFF
>many|TRBJ1-1|17|TRBD1|TRBV6-2/TRBV6-3
TGTGCCAGCAGTTACGCCGGGACAGTTGGGGTGAACACTGAAGCTTTCTTT
CASSYAGTVGVNTEAFF
>many|TRBJ1-5|17|TRBD1|TRBV28
TGTGCCAGCAGAACGGACAGGGCATTTCTTAGCAATCAGCCCCAGCATTTT
CASRTDRAFLSNQPQHF
>many|TRBJ2-1|18|-|TRBV6-5
TGTGCCAGCAGTTACTCACGTTCCTGGACAGAGGTCGACAATGAGCAGTTCTTC
CASSYSRSWTEVDNEQFF
>-|TRBJ1-1|15|-|TRBV13
TGCGCCAGCAGCCTGGTCAGTGGGGGAAGCACTGAAGCTTTCTTT
CASSLVSGGSTEAFF
>many|TRBJ2-7|15|-|TRBV7-9
TGTGCCAGCAGCCTTCCAGGACACAACTCCTACGAGCAGTACTTC
CASSLPGHNSYEQYF
>-|TRBJ1-5|15|TRBD1|TRBV28
TGTGCCAGCAGTTTCGGACAGGTCGGCAATCAGCCCCAGCATTTT
CASSFGQVGNQPQHF
>few|TRBJ2-7|15|TRBD2|TRBV20-1
TGCAGTGCTAGACCACTGGCGGGAGGTAAATACGAGCAGTACTTC
CSARPLAGGKYEQYF
>few|TRBJ2-1|16|-|TRBV27
TGTGCCAGCAGTTACTCCGCAGGGGACTCCTACAATGAGCAGTTCTTC
CASSYSAGDSYNEQFF